This T cell receptor (beta chain) was obtained from a study of regulatory T cells in long-lasting Graves disease. The authors built TCR beta libraries using iRepertoire HTBI primers and Arm-PCR of CDR3 regions. One entry per CDR3 protein results from TCRdb running MiXCR on the multiplex PCR reads. This sample carries 400,000 to 500,000 distinct CDR3 sequences, about 16% of them seen once, and the ten largest clones take 20% to 25%. Time point here: newly diagnosed GD, antithyroid drugs for less than 3 months. The TCR library used RNA extracted from PBMCs. The ends were cut back, 4 bases at V and 3 bases at J, with 10 bases in the middle. Germline V gene data show CDR1 as MNHEY and CDR2 as SVGEGT. This CDR3 has 13 amino acids. These data were also filed under a second study, of T cells in Graves' hyperthyroidism and ophthalmopathy. As reported in that work: First-round RT-PCR of the TCR CDR3 relied on the HTBI primer set.

The receptor was isolated from a woman aged 18-29 years with Graves disease. Sequences were derived from peripheral blood mononuclear cells (PBMCs), sampled at new diagnosis, from a patient treated with antithyroid drugs. The chain uses TRBV6-2 or TRBV6-3 and TRBJ2-7; no clear D gene. Here the CDR3 DNA reads TGTGCCAGCAGTTTCCGCAAGTACTACGAGCAGTACTTC. It translates to CASSFRKYYEQYF.